What follows describes a single T cell receptor beta chain. The antigen remains unidentified. The CDR3 spans 15 residues. Germline V gives CDR1 SGHTA, CDR2 FQGTGA. V trimming: 5 bases; J trimming: 5 bases; junction bases outside the gene matches: 11. This record comes from a study of T cells in pancreatic ductal adenocarcinoma. The selected patients with pancreatic ductal adenocarcinoma had surgery but no neoadjuvant therapy. TCRdb's copy holds only in-frame clones and misses some; the assay was immunoSEQ multiplex PCR. This sample has roughly 9,500 clones; about nine tenths occur once, and the top ten carry roughly 3%. The study's findings and limits: The resected cohort was biased toward the minority with early-stage disease.

This clonotype was obtained from a human donor with pancreatic ductal adenocarcinoma. Sequences were obtained from PBMCs. The gene calls are TRBV7-3 and TRBJ2-5; 7 bases map to TRBD1. This CDR3 is CASSRQGGSLETQYF. The CDR3 bases are TGTGCCAGCAGCCGACAGGGTGGGAGTCTGGAGACCCAGTACTTC. Drawing the rest from reference TRBV7-3 and TRBJ2-5, the complete variable domain is GAGVSQTPSNKVTEKGKYVELRCDPISGHTALYWYRQSLGQGPEFLIYFQGTGAADDSGLPNDRFFAVRPEGSVSTLKIQRTERGDSAVYLCASSRQGGSLETQYFGPGTRLLVL.